A single sample gave rise to the 17 T cell receptor beta chains below, sequenced in a study of OX40 agonist ivuxolimab in advanced cancers. The table came from immunoSEQ multiplex PCR; TCRdb's copy has only in-frame clones and leaves some out. The profile shows tens of thousands of clones, about 80% of them singletons. Sequencing was performed on CD4+ or CD8+ T cells sorted from blood, taken in a trial of the OX40 agonist ivuxolimab. The receptor source for this set is an adult with an advanced solid tumor such as melanoma, head and neck, liver or kidney cancer.

The chain links TRBV27 to TRBJ1-1, with D maybe TRBD1 (5 bases). CDR3 size: 14 residues. From germline, CDR1 is MNHEY and CDR2 SMNVEV (reference sequence). Trimming took off 5 bases at V and 1 base at J, with 11 bases between the two ends. CDR3 region: CASSPGGTNTEAFF. CDR3 nucleotides: TGTGCCAGCAGTCCCGGAGGGACGAACACTGAAGCTTTCTTT.

In its sample, this clone was seen a few times. This sequence joins TRBV28 and TRBJ2-5, with 8 bases identical to TRBD2. Germline V CDR1 and CDR2: MDHEN, SYDVKM. This CDR3 region has 14 residues. Unmatched junction bases numbered 10, after V lost 5 bases and J lost 8 bases. CDR3 residues: CASSPGGGGRTQYF. CDR3 nucleotides: TGTGCCAGCAGTCCCGGGGGGGGCGGGAGAACCCAGTACTTC. The full variable domain, with the rest looked up from reference TRBV28 and TRBJ2-5, is DVKVTQSSRYLVKRTGEKVFLECVQDMDHENMFWYRQDPGLGLRLIYFSYDVKMKEKGDIPEGYSVSREKKERFSLILESASTNQTSMYLCASSPGGGGRTQYFGPGTRLLVL.

The V gene is TRBV7-9, the J gene TRBJ2-3; no definite D call. The V and J ends lost 1 base and 4 bases respectively, with 9 bases between them. The CDR3 has 14 amino acids. Germline V gene lookup returns CDR1 SEHNR and CDR2 FQNEAQ (reference sequence). CDR3 protein: CASSLVSGADTQYF. The CDR3 nucleotides read TGTGCCAGCAGCTTAGTTTCAGGTGCAGATACGCAGTATTTT.

This rearrangement joins TRBV9 to TRBJ2-1, with TRBD2 matching over 12 bases. Germline V gives CDR1 SGDLS, CDR2 YYNGEE. CDR3 size: 16 residues. V dropped 0 bases and J dropped 7; count of bases not matched to a gene: 5. CDR3 region: CASSVGGLAGGNEQFF. In nucleotides, the CDR3 is TGTGCCAGCAGCGTAGGCGGGCTAGCGGGGGGGAATGAGCAGTTCTTC.

The rearrangement uses TRBV9 and TRBJ2-3; D gene ambiguous. Germline CDR1 SGDLS, CDR2 YYNGEE. The CDR3 runs 14 residues. The V end lost 2 bases, the J end lost 4 bases, and 11 bases lay between the germline ends. The CDR3 is CASSVEVGSDTQYF. CDR3 nucleotide sequence: TGTGCCAGCAGCGTCGAGGTCGGTTCAGATACGCAGTATTTT.

The chain combines TRBV12-2 with TRBJ1-2; the table's TRBD1 call for D was not verified on the DNA. TRBV12-2 is a pseudogene segment. The CDR3 consists of 14 residues. Here the CDR3 reads CASRPGPPRGGYTF. The CDR3 DNA is TGTGCAAGTCGCCCAGGACCCCCCAGGGGTGGCTACACCTTC.

The V gene is TRBV28, the J gene TRBJ1-3; D is undetermined. This CDR3 comprises 11 residues. V lost 7 bases, J lost 4 bases, and 5 bases lay in between. Germline V gene lookup returns CDR1 MDHEN and CDR2 SYDVKM. CDR3 sequence reads: CASTQGNTIYF. DNA for the CDR3: TGTGCCAGCACTCAGGGAAACACCATATATTTT.

As concerns this clone: A far larger clone is off by one base, so a read error is likely. CDR3 DNA: TGCGCCAGCAGCTCGACAGGGGGCTATAGCGAGCAGTACTTC. Its translation is CASSSTGGYSEQYF. This rearrangement joins TRBV5-1 to TRBJ2-7, with 10 bases lining up with TRBD1. There are 14 residues in the CDR3. Germline lookup yields CDR1 SGHRS and CDR2 YFSETQ. V gave up 3 bases and J gave up 6 bases; unmatched junction bases: 6. Based on the CDR3 plus reference TRBV5-1 and TRBJ2-7, the full variable domain is KAGVTQTPRYLIKTRGQQVTLSCSPISGHRSVSWYQQTPGQGLQFLFEYFSETQRNKGNFPGRFSGRQFSNSRSEMNVSTLELGDSALYLCASSSTGGYSEQYFGPGTRLTVT.

This chain connects TRBV7-8 to TRBJ2-7, with D perhaps TRBD2 (5 bases). The germline gives CDR1 SGHVS, CDR2 FQNEAQ. V lost 5 bases and J lost 3, with 14 bases in between. This CDR3 region has 14 residues. CDR3 DNA: TGTGCCAGCAGCAGTCAAGGACGGGGCTACGAGCAGTACTTC. Its protein is CASSSQGRGYEQYF.

The chain joins TRBV7-9 to TRBJ1-2; D not resolved. Germline V gives CDR1 SEHNR, CDR2 FQNEAQ (reference sequence). V was clipped by 0 bases and J by 2 bases, with 4 bases between them. CDR3 length: 13 amino acids. The CDR3 nucleotides read TGTGCCAGCAGCTTAGCCACGAACTATGGCTACACCTTC. Its protein is CASSLATNYGYTF.

The chain links TRBV7-9 to TRBJ2-1; 8 positions match TRBD1. CDR3 size: 14 residues. V shed 4 bases, J shed 6 bases, and the junction held 5 bases outside the gene matches. CDR1 and CDR2 (germline): SEHNR, FQNEAQ (reference sequence). CDR3 DNA sequence: TGTGCCAGCAGCTCCCAGGGGGCAATCAATGAGCAGTTCTTC. Residues: CASSSQGAINEQFF.

V usage is TRBV4-1 and J usage is TRBJ1-3, with D perhaps matching TRBD1 (5 bases). Trimming cost V 0 bases and J 3 bases, with 9 bases left between them. CDR1 is MGHRA and CDR2 is YSYEKL in the germline V gene. The CDR3 totals 15 residues. The CDR3 sequence is CASSQEARDGNTIYF. CDR3 DNA: TGCGCCAGCAGCCAAGAAGCCAGGGATGGAAACACCATATATTTT.

The chain combines TRBV11-3 with TRBJ1-6; no clear D. Germline CDR1 is SGHNT and CDR2 is YENEEA. V was shortened by 1 base and J by 15 bases, with 10 bases between the two germline ends. The length of the CDR3 is 12 residues. The CDR3: CASSLVSYDLHF. CDR3 in DNA: TGTGCCAGCAGCTTAGTGTCTTATGACCTCCACTTT.

By proportion, this clone is medium-sized (0.01 to 0.1%). V and J are TRBV4-1 and TRBJ2-7; possibly TRBD1 for D (6 bases). This CDR3 is built from 14 residues. V gave up 0 bases and J gave up 2 bases, with 8 bases separating them. Per the germline V gene, CDR1 is MGHRA and CDR2 is YSYEKL. CDR3 in amino acids: CASSQDPGAYEQYF. The CDR3 bases are TGCGCCAGCAGCCAAGATCCAGGGGCCTACGAGCAGTACTTC.

The genes are TRBV29-1 and TRBJ2-7, with TRBD1 identical over 7 bases. V dropped 3 bases and J dropped 3; count of bases not matched to a gene: 5. The germline V gene has CDR1 SQVTM and CDR2 ANQGSEA. The CDR3 covers 13 residues. The CDR3 region has the DNA TGCAGCGTTGAGCTAACAGGGGTCTACGAGCAGTACTTC. This sequence encodes CSVELTGVYEQYF.

This chain joins TRBV6-1 and TRBJ2-7; D ambiguous. Between the trimmed V and J ends, which lost 8 bases and 1 base, there was a span of 3 bases. The CDR3 spans 10 residues. Germline lookup yields CDR1 MNHNS and CDR2 SASEGT. CDR3 sequence: CASGSYEQYF. As DNA, the CDR3 is TGTGCCAGCGGGTCCTACGAGCAGTACTTC.

The chain uses TRBV5-6 and TRBJ2-1; D perhaps matches TRBD2 (6 bases). Germline values: CDR1 SGHDT, CDR2 YYEEEE. Between the trimmed V and J ends, which lost 3 bases and 10 bases, there was a span of 14 bases. This CDR3 comprises 13 residues. As DNA, the CDR3 is TGTGCCAGCAGCTCAATGGGGGGAGTAGAGCAGTTCTTC. Protein product: CASSSMGGVEQFF.